The sequence of this TCR beta chain was determined in a study of identifying expanded T cells in peripheral blood. During the collection period, no donor immune events like infections were recorded. Here immunoSEQ multiplex PCR was the method, and the copy in TCRdb shows in-frame clones only, minus some. The sample yields approximately 110,000 clones, about 89% seen once. Study-wide results and limits: Variance in clone template counts between roughly two-week samples significantly increased with total template count across all healthy donors.

Notes on this clone: Its target is not known.

Germline V gives CDR1 SGHVS, CDR2 FQNEAQ. V was pared by 8 bases and J by 0 bases, with 22 bases between. The CDR3 has 17 amino acids. The origin of this receptor is a person between 18 and 75 years old in good health. The specimen sequenced was blood. V is TRBV7-8 and J is TRBJ1-1; tentative D call: TRBD1 (5 bases). CDR3 DNA sequence: TGTGCCAGCTGTACCAGGGTGCCGAATGCGATGAACACTGAAGCTTTCTTT. Protein sequence: CASCTRVPNAMNTEAFF.